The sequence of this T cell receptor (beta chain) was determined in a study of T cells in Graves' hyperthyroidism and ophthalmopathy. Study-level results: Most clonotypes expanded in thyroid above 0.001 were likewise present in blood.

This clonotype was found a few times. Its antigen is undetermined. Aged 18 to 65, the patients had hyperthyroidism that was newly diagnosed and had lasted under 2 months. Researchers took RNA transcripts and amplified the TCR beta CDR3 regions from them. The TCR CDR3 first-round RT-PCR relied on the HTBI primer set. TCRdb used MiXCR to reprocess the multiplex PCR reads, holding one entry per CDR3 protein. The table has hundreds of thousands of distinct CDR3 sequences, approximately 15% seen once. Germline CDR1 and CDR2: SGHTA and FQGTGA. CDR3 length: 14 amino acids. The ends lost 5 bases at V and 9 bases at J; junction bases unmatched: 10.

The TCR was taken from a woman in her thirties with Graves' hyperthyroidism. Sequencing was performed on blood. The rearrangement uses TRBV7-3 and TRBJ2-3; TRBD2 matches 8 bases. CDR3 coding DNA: TGTGCCAGCAGCCTCGGGACTAGTTACCCCACGCAGTATTTT. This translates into CASSLGTSYPTQYF.